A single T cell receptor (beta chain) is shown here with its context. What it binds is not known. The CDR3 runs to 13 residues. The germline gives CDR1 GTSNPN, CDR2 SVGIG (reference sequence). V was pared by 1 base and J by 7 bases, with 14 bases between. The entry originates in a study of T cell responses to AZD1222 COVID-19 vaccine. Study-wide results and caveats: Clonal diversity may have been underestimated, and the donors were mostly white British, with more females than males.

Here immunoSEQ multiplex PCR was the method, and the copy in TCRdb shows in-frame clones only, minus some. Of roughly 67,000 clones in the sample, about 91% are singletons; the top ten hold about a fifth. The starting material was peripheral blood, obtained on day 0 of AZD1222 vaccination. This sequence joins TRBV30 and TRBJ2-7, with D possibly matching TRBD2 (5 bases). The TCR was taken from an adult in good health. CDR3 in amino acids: CAWSALAPGEQYF. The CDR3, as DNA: TGTGCCTGGAGTGCTCTAGCTCCTGGTGAGCAGTACTTC.